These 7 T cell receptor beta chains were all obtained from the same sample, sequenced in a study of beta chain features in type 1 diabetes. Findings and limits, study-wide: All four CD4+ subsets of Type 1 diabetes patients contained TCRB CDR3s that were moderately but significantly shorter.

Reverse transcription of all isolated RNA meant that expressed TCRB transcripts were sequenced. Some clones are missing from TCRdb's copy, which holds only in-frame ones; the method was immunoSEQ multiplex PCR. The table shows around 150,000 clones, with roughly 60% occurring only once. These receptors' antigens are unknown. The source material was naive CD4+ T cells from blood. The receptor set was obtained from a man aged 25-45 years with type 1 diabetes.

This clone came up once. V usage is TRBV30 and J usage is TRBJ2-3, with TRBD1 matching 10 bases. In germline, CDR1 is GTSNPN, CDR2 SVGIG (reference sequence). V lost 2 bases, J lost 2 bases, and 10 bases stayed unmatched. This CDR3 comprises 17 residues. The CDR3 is CAWSPGTGVPPTDTQYF. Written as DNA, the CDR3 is TGTGCCTGGAGTCCTGGGACAGGGGTCCCACCCACAGATACGCAGTATTTT.

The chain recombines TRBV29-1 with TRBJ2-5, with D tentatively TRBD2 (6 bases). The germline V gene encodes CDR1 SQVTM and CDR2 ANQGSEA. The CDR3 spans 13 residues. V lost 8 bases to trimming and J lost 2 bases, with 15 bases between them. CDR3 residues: CSFRWDWQETQYF. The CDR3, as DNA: TGCAGCTTTAGGTGGGACTGGCAAGAGACCCAGTACTTC.

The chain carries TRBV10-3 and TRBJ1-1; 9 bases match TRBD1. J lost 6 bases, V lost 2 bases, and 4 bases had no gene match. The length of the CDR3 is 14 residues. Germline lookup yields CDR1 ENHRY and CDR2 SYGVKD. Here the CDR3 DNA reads TGTGCCATCAGTGAGGCGGGGACAGGGCCTGAAGCTTTCTTT. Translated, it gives CAISEAGTGPEAFF.

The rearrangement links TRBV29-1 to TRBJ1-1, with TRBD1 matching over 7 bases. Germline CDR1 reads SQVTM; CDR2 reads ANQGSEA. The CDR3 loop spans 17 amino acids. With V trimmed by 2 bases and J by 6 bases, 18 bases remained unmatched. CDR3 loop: CSVERKGGAKAISEAFF. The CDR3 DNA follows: TGCAGCGTTGAAAGGAAAGGGGGCGCAAAGGCGATTTCTGAAGCTTTCTTT.

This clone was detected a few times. Here the CDR3 reads CASSLAHRGTSYEQYF. DNA for the CDR3: TGTGCCAGCAGCTTAGCGCACAGGGGAACCTCCTACGAGCAGTACTTC. This chain uses TRBV7-8 with TRBJ2-7; 7 bases fit TRBD1. Germline loops: CDR1 SGHVS, CDR2 FQNEAQ. V lost 0 bases, J lost 0 bases, and 5 bases stayed unmatched. This CDR3 has 16 amino acids.

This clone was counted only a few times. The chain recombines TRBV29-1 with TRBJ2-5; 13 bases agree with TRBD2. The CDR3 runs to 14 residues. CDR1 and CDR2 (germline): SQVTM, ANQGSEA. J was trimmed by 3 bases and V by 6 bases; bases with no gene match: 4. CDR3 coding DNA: TGCAGCGTAGACGGACTAGCGGGGGAAGAGACCCAGTACTTC. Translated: CSVDGLAGEETQYF. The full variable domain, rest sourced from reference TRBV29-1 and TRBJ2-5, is SAVISQKPSRDICQRGTSLTIQCQVDSQVTMMFWYRQQPGQSLTLIATANQGSEATYESGFVIDKFPISRPNLTFSTLTVSNMSPEDSSIYLCSVDGLAGEETQYFGPGTRLLVL.

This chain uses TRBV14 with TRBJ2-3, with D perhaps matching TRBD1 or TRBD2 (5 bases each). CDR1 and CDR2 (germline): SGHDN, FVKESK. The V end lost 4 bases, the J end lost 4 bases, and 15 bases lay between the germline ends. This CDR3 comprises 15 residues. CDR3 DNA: TGTGCCAGCAGCCTAGGGACCTCCTGGGCAGATACGCAGTATTTT. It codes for CASSLGTSWADTQYF.